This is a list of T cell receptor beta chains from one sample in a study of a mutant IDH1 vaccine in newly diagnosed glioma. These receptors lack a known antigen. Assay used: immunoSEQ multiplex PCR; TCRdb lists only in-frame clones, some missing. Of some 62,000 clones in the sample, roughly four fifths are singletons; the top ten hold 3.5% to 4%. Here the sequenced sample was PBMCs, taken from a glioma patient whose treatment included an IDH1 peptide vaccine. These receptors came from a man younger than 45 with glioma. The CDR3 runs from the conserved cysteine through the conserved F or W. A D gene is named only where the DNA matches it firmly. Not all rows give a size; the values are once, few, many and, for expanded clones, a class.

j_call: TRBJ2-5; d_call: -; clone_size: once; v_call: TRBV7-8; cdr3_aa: CASSRDRGETQYF; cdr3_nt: TGTGCCAGCAGCCGGGACCGAGGAGAGACCCAGTACTTC
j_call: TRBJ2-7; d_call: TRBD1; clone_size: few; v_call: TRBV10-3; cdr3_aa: CAIGTGGYEQYF; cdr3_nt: TGTGCCATCGGGACAGGGGGCTACGAGCAGTACTTC
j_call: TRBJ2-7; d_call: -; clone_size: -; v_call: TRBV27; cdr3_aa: CASSSPQGFEQYF; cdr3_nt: TGTGCCAGCAGTTCCCCCCAGGGGTTCGAGCAGTACTTC
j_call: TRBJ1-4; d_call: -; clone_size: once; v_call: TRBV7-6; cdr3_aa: CASRRDIQGEKLFF; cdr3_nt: TGTGCCAGCAGAAGGGACATCCAAGGTGAAAAACTGTTTTTT
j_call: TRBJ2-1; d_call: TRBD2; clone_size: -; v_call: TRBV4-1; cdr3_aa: CASSQGIAGYHNEQFF; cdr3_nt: TGCGCCAGCAGCCAAGGGATAGCGGGGTATCACAATGAGCAGTTCTTC
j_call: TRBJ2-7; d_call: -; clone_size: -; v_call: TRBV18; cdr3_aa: CASSPAVSYEQYF; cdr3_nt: TGTGCCAGCTCTCCGGCAGTCTCCTACGAGCAGTACTTC
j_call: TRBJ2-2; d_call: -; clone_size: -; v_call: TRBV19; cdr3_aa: CASSTYRPTGELFF; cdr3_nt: TGTGCCAGTAGTACGTACCGGCCGACCGGGGAGCTGTTTTTT
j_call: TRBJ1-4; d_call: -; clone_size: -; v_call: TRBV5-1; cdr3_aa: CASSEGGSNEKLFF; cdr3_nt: TGCGCCAGCAGCGAGGGGGGCAGCAATGAAAAACTGTTTTTT
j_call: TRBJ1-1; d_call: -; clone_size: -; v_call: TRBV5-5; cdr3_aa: CASSYQRNTEAFF; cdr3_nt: TGTGCCAGCAGCTACCAGAGAAACACTGAAGCTTTCTTT
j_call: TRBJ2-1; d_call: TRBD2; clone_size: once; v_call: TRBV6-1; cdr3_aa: CASSETSGGADEQFF; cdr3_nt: TGTGCCAGCAGTGAGACTAGCGGGGGGGCCGATGAGCAGTTCTTC
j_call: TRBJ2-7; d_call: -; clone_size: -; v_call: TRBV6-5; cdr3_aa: CASSYYSSRCEQYF; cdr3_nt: TGTGCCAGCAGCTACTACTCCAGCAGGTGCGAGCAGTACTTC
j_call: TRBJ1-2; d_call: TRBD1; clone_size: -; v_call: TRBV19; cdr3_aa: CASSIRGQGLLLTLGYTF; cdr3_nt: TGTGCCAGTAGTATACGGGGACAGGGACTTCTACTGACCCTGGGCTACACCTTC
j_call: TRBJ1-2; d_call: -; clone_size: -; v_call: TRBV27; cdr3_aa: CASSFKGNYGYTF; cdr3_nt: TGTGCCAGCAGTTTCAAGGGGAACTATGGCTACACCTTC
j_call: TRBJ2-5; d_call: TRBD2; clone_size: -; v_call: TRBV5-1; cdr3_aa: CASSPGTSGGNWQETQYF; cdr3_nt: TGCGCCAGCAGCCCCGGGACTAGCGGGGGCAACTGGCAGGAGACCCAGTACTTC
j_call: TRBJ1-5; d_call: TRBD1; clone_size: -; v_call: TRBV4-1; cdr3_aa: CASSHAGTGGDQPQHF; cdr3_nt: TGCGCCAGCAGCCATGCTGGGACAGGGGGGGATCAGCCCCAGCATTTT
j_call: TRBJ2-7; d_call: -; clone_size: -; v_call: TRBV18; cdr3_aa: CASSPGPHYEQYF; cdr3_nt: TGTGCCAGCTCACCGGGACCCCACTACGAGCAGTACTTC
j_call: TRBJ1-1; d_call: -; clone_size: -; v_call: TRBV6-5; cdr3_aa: CASSYSTGPAGEAFF; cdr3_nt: TGTGCCAGCAGTTACTCGACGGGCCCAGCCGGAGAAGCTTTCTTT
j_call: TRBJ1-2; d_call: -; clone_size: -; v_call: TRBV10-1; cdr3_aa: CASSEGPGTLSYGYTF; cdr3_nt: TGCGCCAGCAGTGAAGGGCCCGGGACCTTGAGCTATGGCTACACCTTC
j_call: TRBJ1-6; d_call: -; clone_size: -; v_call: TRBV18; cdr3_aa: CASSRDGNSPLHF; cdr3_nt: TGTGCCAGCTCGAGGGACGGAAATTCACCCCTCCACTTT
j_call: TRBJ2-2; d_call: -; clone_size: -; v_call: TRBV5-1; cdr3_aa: CASSLDPGNTGELFF; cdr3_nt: TGCGCCAGCAGCTTGGATCCAGGCAACACCGGGGAGCTGTTTTTT